This entry lists 25 T cell receptor beta chains sequenced from one sample in a study of CD8 T cells in Susac syndrome. cDNA came from about 0.46 to 1 ug RNA primed by random hexamers. TCRdb recomputed calls from the immunoSEQ multiplex PCR reads with MiXCR, one row per CDR3 protein. The top ten hold around 0.09% of the sample, which has 170,000 or so distinct CDR3 sequences, 85% to 95% seen once. Sequenced: CD4+ T cells from PBMCs. These receptors were taken from a human donor with multiple sclerosis.

This clonotype was recorded only once. V usage is TRBV7-2 and J usage is TRBJ2-3; 12 bases agree with TRBD2. There are 16 residues in the CDR3. V shed 5 bases and J 8 bases; nucleotides not matched to a gene: 11. Germline values: CDR1 SGHTA, CDR2 FQGNSA. The CDR3 protein is CASSQRPGLAGGTQYF. For the CDR3, the DNA is TGTGCCAGCAGCCAGAGACCGGGACTAGCGGGCGGTACGCAGTATTTT.

The rearrangement joins TRBV3-1 to TRBJ2-3; D gene unclear. This CDR3 contains 13 residues. Germline V gives CDR1 LGHDT, CDR2 YNNKEL (reference sequence). V was cut by 1 base and J by 6 bases, with 8 bases left in between. For the CDR3, the DNA is TGTGCCAGCAGCCAAGCTACAACGGATACGCAGTATTTT. Encoded protein: CASSQATTDTQYF.

The chain recombines TRBV12-3 or TRBV12-4 with TRBJ2-5, with 8 bases lining up with TRBD1. Unmatched junction bases numbered 12, after V lost 4 bases and J lost 5 bases. This CDR3 spans 16 amino acids. The CDR3 is CASSSGTGIWGETQYF. CDR3 in DNA: TGTGCCAGCAGTTCCGGGACAGGCATCTGGGGGGAGACCCAGTACTTC.

This chain uses TRBV18 with TRBJ2-3, with D uncertain. The germline V and J ends were trimmed by 5 bases and 0 bases, with 12 bases remaining between them. CDR3 length equals 15 residues. Looked up from germline, CDR1 is KGHSH and CDR2 is LQKENI. The CDR3 coding sequence is TGTGCCAGCTCAGGTGCCACACCTAGCACAGATACGCAGTATTTT. Translated, it gives CASSGATPSTDTQYF.

CDR3 amino acids: CASSPTWSKKGNTIYF. The CDR3 bases are TGTGCCAGCAGCCCAACTTGGAGCAAAAAGGGAAACACCATATATTTT. The chain is built from TRBV16 and TRBJ1-3; D not resolved. From germline, CDR1 is KGHSY and CDR2 FQNENV. The CDR3 loop spans 16 amino acids. Trimming removed 4 bases from V and 4 bases from J, with 17 bases in between.

The chain has TRBV4-3 and TRBJ2-5; D may be TRBD2 (6 bases). Germline CDR1 is LGHNA and CDR2 is YSLEER. V was trimmed by 1 base and J by 1 base, leaving 10 bases between them. The CDR3 runs to 15 residues. The CDR3 DNA sequence: TGCGCCAGCAGCCAAGTGGGTAGCGGCCAAGAGACCCAGTACTTC. This sequence encodes CASSQVGSGQETQYF.

V is TRBV7-2 and J is TRBJ2-7; D unclear. Germline V gene sequence: CDR1 SGHTA, CDR2 FQGNSA. The length of the CDR3 is 13 residues. Trimming cost V 4 bases and J 0 bases, with 7 bases left between them. CDR3 sequence (DNA): TGTGCCAGCAGCTCGGCGAGCTCCTACGAGCAGTACTTC. Translated, it gives CASSSASSYEQYF.

The chain has TRBV20-1 and TRBJ1-5, with D perhaps matching TRBD1 (5 bases). Germline loops: CDR1 DFQATT, CDR2 SNEGSKA (reference sequence). This CDR3 has 13 amino acids. V lost 6 bases and J lost 1, with 10 bases in between. The CDR3 sequence: CSAGGASNQPQHF. The CDR3 DNA sequence: TGCAGTGCCGGTGGGGCGAGCAATCAGCCCCAGCATTTT.

The chain joins TRBV12-3 or TRBV12-4 to TRBJ2-2, with D possibly being TRBD1 (6 bases). The V gene lost 4 bases and the J gene lost 7 bases, with 10 bases spanning the gap. This CDR3 is built from 13 residues. The CDR3 spells CASSSQGYGELFF. The CDR3, as DNA: TGTGCCAGCAGTTCACAGGGTTACGGGGAGCTGTTTTTT.

V gene TRBV19 combines with J gene TRBJ2-7, with TRBD1 identical over 9 bases. The CDR3 covers 14 residues. V shed 8 bases, J shed 0 bases, and the junction held 5 bases outside the gene matches. From germline, CDR1 is LNHDA and CDR2 SQIVND (reference sequence). The CDR3 nucleotides read TGTGCCAGTCGCACAGGGGGCAGCTCCTACGAGCAGTACTTC. This gives the protein CASRTGGSSYEQYF.

This clonotype was seen just once. V usage is TRBV21-1 and J usage is TRBJ2-5; the DNA was not compared with TRBD1, the D call given in the table. TRBV21-1 is listed as a pseudogene. The CDR3 sequence is 15 residues long. The DNA of the CDR3 is TGTGCCAGCAGCAAAGGACAGGGGGCAGCAGAGACCCAGTACTTC. Protein product: CASSKGQGAAETQYF.

The genes are TRBV6-5 and TRBJ1-4; no clear D gene. The CDR3 is made up of 12 amino acids. V was shortened by 5 bases and J by 10 bases, with 11 bases between the two germline ends. The germline CDR1 and CDR2 sequences are MNHEY and SVGAGI. The CDR3 sequence: CASSPHGVKLFF. The CDR3 DNA reads as TGTGCCAGCAGTCCTCACGGTGTAAAACTGTTTTTT.

This chain joins TRBV2 and TRBJ2-1; either TRBD1 or TRBD2 may fit D (5 bases each). The CDR3 loop spans 15 amino acids. CDR1 and CDR2 (germline): SNHLY, FYNNEI. The V gene lost 7 bases and the J gene lost 4 bases, with 17 bases spanning the gap. CDR3 coding DNA: TGTGCCAGCACGGAACGGGACGCGAGGTACAATGAGCAGTTCTTC. This codes for CASTERDARYNEQFF.

This sequence joins TRBV5-1 and TRBJ2-7; TRBD2 might be the D (5 bases). Germline V gene data show CDR1 as SGHRS and CDR2 as YFSETQ. V was clipped by 5 bases and J by 0 bases, with 12 bases between them. CDR3 size: 14 residues. This chain's CDR3 is CASSTGILSYEQYF. In DNA, the CDR3 is TGCGCCAGCAGTACCGGGATACTCTCCTACGAGCAGTACTTC.

CDR3 nucleotides: TGTGCCAGCAGCTTGGGGCAGGGTCGGAACTATGGCTACACCTTC. Its translation is CASSLGQGRNYGYTF. This rearrangement joins TRBV5-4 to TRBJ1-2, with a possible D match to TRBD1 (5 bases). Germline V CDR1 and CDR2: SGHNT, YYREEE (reference sequence). The CDR3 consists of 15 residues. Trimming pared 0 bases from V and 2 bases from J, leaving 11 bases between.

The CDR3 DNA reads TGCAGTGCTTATTCTAGCGGGACCTCCTACGAGCAGTACTTC. This encodes CSAYSSGTSYEQYF. V usage is TRBV20-1 and J usage is TRBJ2-7, with TRBD2 matching 9 bases. The V and J ends lost 5 bases and 0 bases, in that order; junction bases with no gene match: 5. CDR3 length: 14 amino acids. The germline gives CDR1 DFQATT, CDR2 SNEGSKA (reference sequence).

CDR3 sequence reads: CASSRPGGLATGELFF. The CDR3, as DNA: TGTGCCAGCAGTCGCCCGGGAGGGTTGGCCACCGGGGAGCTGTTTTTT. The J gene is TRBJ2-2, the V gene TRBV27; 8 nucleotides line up with TRBD2. Trimming cost V 5 bases and J 4 bases; bases outside gene matches: 9. The germline gives CDR1 MNHEY, CDR2 SMNVEV (reference sequence). This CDR3 contains 16 residues.

The V call is TRBV12-3 or TRBV12-4, the J call TRBJ2-4; 8 nucleotides agree with TRBD2. The CDR3 contains 14 residues. V was clipped by 4 bases and J by 7 bases; unmatched bases: 6. The CDR3 here is CASSSGGGKNIQYF. The CDR3 bases are TGTGCCAGCAGTTCCGGGGGGGGGAAGAACATTCAGTACTTC.

V is TRBV6-5 and J is TRBJ1-2, with D maybe TRBD1 (6 bases). The CDR3 is 14 amino acids. Germline-derived CDR1 and CDR2 are MNHEY and SVGAGI. Trimming shortened V by 2 bases and J by 2 bases, and 9 bases separated the two germline ends. This CDR3 reads CASSYQGRNYGYTF. The CDR3 coding sequence is TGTGCCAGCAGTTACCAGGGGCGCAACTATGGCTACACCTTC.

V and J are TRBV28 and TRBJ1-2; maybe TRBD1 (6 bases). There are 14 residues in the CDR3. Germline V gene data show CDR1 as MDHEN and CDR2 as SYDVKM. V lost 6 bases and J lost 3, with 14 bases in between. The CDR3 DNA reads as TGTGCCAGCAGCCCCGGAGGGGGGGACTATGGCTACACCTTC. Translation gives CASSPGGGDYGYTF.

The chain has TRBV6-2 or TRBV6-3 and TRBJ2-7, with TRBD2 matching over 10 bases. The V gene's germline CDR1 is MNHEY and CDR2 SVGEGT. This CDR3 is 19 amino acids long. V lost 6 bases to trimming and J lost 2 bases; unmatched junction nucleotides: 19. The CDR3 nucleotides read TGTGCCAGCAGCCGTCTGAGTGCGATCTCCGGGACTAGCGCCTACGAGCAGTACTTC. This sequence encodes CASSRLSAISGTSAYEQYF.

This clonotype was observed a single time. CDR3 in DNA: TGTGCCAGCAGTTCGGGACAGGGGGCCCTGAGCGAAAAACTGTTTTTT. Protein sequence: CASSSGQGALSEKLFF. The chain recombines TRBV28 with TRBJ1-4, with TRBD1 matching over 12 bases. The CDR3 extends over 16 amino acids. The trim removed 4 bases at V and 8 bases at J, leaving 8 bases unmatched. Per germline, CDR1 MDHEN and CDR2 SYDVKM.

This clonotype came up once. The rearrangement uses TRBV28 and TRBJ2-7, with a weak D call TRBD2 (6 bases). From germline, CDR1 is MDHEN and CDR2 SYDVKM. The CDR3 extends over 14 amino acids. Trimming took 6 bases from V and 7 from J, leaving 19 bases between them. CDR3 protein: CASRSGTSSREQYF. The CDR3 DNA reads TGTGCCAGCAGGTCCGGGACTTCCAGCCGGGAGCAGTACTTC.

The chain recombines TRBV2 with TRBJ1-2, with D hard to call. Germline V gives CDR1 SNHLY, CDR2 FYNNEI. The CDR3 is 11 residues long. Trimming took off 6 bases at V and 6 bases at J, with 8 bases between the two ends. CDR3 in DNA: TGTGCCAGCAGGCCCACAGATGGCTACACCTTC. The encoded protein is CASRPTDGYTF.

This chain links TRBV7-2 with TRBJ1-4; unclear D gene. Trimming left V 3 bases short and J 3 bases short, with 14 bases between. The CDR3 totals 16 residues. Germline assignment: CDR1 SGHTA and CDR2 FQGNSA. CDR3 sequence: CASSLGSISPNEKLFF. The CDR3 bases are TGTGCCAGCAGCTTGGGGTCCATCAGCCCTAATGAAAAACTGTTTTTT.